Included here is one T cell receptor beta chain sequence, with context. This receptor's antigen is unknown. The input lacks base qualities; no much larger clone sits a single base away. The data were obtained in a study of blood T cell repertoires in COVID-19 (dated by TCRdb to about 2020). For the study in its entirety: The collaborator samples originated in the United States, Italy and Spain and spanned the acute and convalescent phases of COVID-19. Deeply sampled blood TCRbeta repertoires from subjects exposed to, actively infected with, or recovered from COVID-19 were included in the dataset. HLA class I and class II types, where available, came from metadata supplied by the sample provider rather than from assay-based typing. The material from the prospective study consisted of cDNA or gDNA derived from T cells, B-cell-depleted T cells, or PBMCs. Samples came from the ongoing ImmuneRACE study (first 160 participants) plus 1,254 subjects from 6 global collaborators. Nearly every sample came with metadata listing a de-identified subject ID, COVID-19 status, age in years and sex. The repertoires were made available in a free public database intended to serve as a resource for research on the immune response to SARS-CoV-2.

General findings and caveats noted by the study authors: How much clinical and demographic metadata was included differed by source and by participant, and the metadata was provided uncurated.

In the prospective study, participants were roughly 18 to 100 years old, resided in fewer than 25 geographic areas of the United States, and were enrolled through a virtual design. To assign participants to cohorts, the prospective study relied on clinical history that participants themselves reported in a screening survey and a study questionnaire. In the prospective study, mobile phlebotomists collected whole blood, serum and a nasopharyngeal or oropharyngeal swab from each participant. Prospective study participants could optionally give additional blood draws and questionnaires over an approximately two-month period. Before DNA extraction, blood samples from the prospective study were shipped at room temperature or frozen. The immunoSEQ Assay, a bias-controlled multiplex PCR, was used to amplify TCRbeta CDR3 regions from genomic DNA. In the authors' own workflow: Nucleated cell counts per sample were estimated from amplification of reference gene primers within the assay. To quantify the absolute abundance of each unique TCRbeta CDR3 rearrangement, sequence reads were collapsed and filtered. For each sample, productive Simpson clonality was calculated by taking the square root of Simpson's diversity index across productive rearrangements. TCRdb obtained this table from immuneACCESS and retained in-frame rearrangements with V and J assigned. These tables miss some clones; where compared with another copy, unresolved V genes account for less than half of the shortfall, and the remainder is unexplained. For V, J and clone size, that table is used; D and trimming come from the DNA. The sample table shows about 180,000 clones, and roughly nine tenths are seen once. The ten largest clonotypes hold around 1.2% of the sample.

This TCR came from a human donor with acute COVID-19. The donor label of this sample is uncertain. The sequencing sample was made of PBMCs or T cells enriched from blood (not recorded which).

CDR3 loop: CASSPVGSSYNEQFF. The DNA reads TGTGCCAGCAGCCCGGTGGGGAGCTCCTACAATGAGCAGTTCTTC. The chain links TRBV9 with TRBJ2-1; a tentative D call is TRBD2 (5 bases match). A distance of 11 bases separates the germline ends of V and J, which lose 4 bases and 0 bases respectively. CDR1 and CDR2, looked up from the germline V gene, are SGDLS and YYNGEE. The CDR3 sequence holds 15 residues, the cysteine and phenylalanine included. Here the CDR3 DNA is all that survives: 45 bases in frame from base 1.